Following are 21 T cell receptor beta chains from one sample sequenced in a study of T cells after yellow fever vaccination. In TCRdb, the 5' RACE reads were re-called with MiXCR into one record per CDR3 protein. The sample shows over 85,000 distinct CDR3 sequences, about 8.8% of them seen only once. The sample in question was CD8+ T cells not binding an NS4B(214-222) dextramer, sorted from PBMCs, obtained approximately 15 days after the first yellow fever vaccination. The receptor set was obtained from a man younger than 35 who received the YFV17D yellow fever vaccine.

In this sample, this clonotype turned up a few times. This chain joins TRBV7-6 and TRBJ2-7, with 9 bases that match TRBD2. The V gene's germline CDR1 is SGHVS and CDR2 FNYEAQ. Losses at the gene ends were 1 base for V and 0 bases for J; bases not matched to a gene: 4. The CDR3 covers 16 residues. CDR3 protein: CASSLVAGENSYEQYF. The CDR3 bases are TGTGCCAGCAGCTTAGTAGCGGGGGAAAACTCCTACGAGCAGTACTTC.

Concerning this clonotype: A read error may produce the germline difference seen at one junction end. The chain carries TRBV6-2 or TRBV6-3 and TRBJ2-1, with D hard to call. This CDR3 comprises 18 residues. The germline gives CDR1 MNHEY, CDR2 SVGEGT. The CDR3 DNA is TGTACCAGCCTACCCCTGTTAGTGAATGCTGGAAACTACAATGAGCAGTTCTTC. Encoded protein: CTSLPLLVNAGNYNEQFF.

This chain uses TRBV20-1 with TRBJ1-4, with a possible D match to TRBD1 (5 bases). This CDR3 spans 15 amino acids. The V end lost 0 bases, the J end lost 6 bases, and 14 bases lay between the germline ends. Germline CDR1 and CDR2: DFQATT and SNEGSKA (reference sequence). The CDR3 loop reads CSARDPGRADEKLFF. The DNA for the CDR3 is TGCAGTGCTAGAGATCCGGGCAGGGCGGATGAAAAACTGTTTTTT.

The DNA for the CDR3 is TGTGCCAGCAACCGGGACAGGGTTGCAGATACGCAGTATTTT. Amino acids: CASNRDRVADTQYF. The chain links TRBV9 to TRBJ2-3; 9 bases fit TRBD1. Germline V CDR1 and CDR2: SGDLS, YYNGEE. V lost 6 bases, J lost 4 bases, and 6 bases stayed unmatched. The CDR3 is 14 amino acids.

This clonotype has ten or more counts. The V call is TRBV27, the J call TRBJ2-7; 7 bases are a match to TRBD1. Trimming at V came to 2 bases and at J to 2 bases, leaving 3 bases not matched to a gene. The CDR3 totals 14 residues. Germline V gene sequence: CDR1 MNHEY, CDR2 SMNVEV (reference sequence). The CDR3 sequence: CASSLGTATYEQYF. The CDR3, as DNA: TGTGCCAGCAGTTTAGGGACAGCGACCTACGAGCAGTACTTC.

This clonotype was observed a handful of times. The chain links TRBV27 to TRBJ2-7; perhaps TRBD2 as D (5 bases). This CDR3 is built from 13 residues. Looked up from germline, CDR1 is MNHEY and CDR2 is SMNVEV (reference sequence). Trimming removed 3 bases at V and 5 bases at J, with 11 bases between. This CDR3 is CASSFRGSHEQYF. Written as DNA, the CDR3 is TGTGCCAGCAGTTTCCGGGGTTCCCACGAGCAGTACTTC.

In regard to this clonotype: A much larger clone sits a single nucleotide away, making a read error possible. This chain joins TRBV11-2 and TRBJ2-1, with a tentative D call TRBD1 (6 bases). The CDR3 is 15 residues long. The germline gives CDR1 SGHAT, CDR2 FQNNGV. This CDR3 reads CASSPTTGIYNEEFF. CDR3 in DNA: TGTGCCAGCAGCCCTACTACAGGGATCTACAATGAGGAGTTCTTC.

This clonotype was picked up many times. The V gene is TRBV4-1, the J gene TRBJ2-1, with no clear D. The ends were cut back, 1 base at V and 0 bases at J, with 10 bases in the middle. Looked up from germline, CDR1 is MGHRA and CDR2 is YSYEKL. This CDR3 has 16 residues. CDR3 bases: TGCGCCAGCAGCCAAGGAATAGCTAGCTCCTACAATGAGCAGTTCTTC. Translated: CASSQGIASSYNEQFF.

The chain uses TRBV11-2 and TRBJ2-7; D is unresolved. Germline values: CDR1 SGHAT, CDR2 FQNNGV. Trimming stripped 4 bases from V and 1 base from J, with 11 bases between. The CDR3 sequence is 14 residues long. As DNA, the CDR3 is TGTGCCAGCAGCTCCGGGTTTCGTTCCTACGAGCAGTACGTC. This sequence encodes CASSSGFRSYEQYV.

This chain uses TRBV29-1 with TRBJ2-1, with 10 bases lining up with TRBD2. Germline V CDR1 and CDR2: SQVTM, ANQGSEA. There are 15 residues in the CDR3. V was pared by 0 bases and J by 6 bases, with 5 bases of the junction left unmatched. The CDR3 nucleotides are TGCAGCGTTGAAGATCTGCTAGCGGGGGTCAATGAGCAGTTCTTC. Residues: CSVEDLLAGVNEQFF.

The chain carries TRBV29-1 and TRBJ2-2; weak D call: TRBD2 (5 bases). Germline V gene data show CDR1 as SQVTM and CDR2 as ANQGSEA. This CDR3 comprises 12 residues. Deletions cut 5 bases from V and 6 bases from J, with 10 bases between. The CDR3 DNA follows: TGCAGCGTTCGGGGATCCGCCGGGGAGCTGTTTTTT. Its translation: CSVRGSAGELFF.

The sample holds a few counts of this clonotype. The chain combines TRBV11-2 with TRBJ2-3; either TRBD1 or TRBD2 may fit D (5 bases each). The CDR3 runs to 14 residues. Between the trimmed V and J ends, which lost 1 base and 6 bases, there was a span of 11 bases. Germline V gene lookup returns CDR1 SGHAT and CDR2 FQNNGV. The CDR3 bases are TGTGCCAGCAGCTTAGCAGGGAGAGGCGATACGCAGTATTTT. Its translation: CASSLAGRGDTQYF.

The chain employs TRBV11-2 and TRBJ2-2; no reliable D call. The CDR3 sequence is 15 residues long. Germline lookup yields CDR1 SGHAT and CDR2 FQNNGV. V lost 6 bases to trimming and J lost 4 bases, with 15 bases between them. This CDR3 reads CASRPWWAPTGELFF. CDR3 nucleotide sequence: TGTGCCAGCAGACCCTGGTGGGCCCCCACCGGGGAGCTGTTTTTT. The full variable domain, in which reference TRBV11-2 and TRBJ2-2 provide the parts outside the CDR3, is EAGVAQSPRYKIIEKRQSVAFWCNPISGHATLYWYQQILGQGPKLLIQFQNNGVVDDSQLPKDRFSAERLKGVDSTLKIQPAKLEDSAVYLCASRPWWAPTGELFFGEGSRLTVL.

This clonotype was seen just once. As DNA, the CDR3 is TGCGCCAGCAGCTTGTCTGACAGGGCCTTCTACGAGCAGTACTTC. Translating it yields CASSLSDRAFYEQYF. The J gene is TRBJ2-7, the V gene TRBV5-1; 7 bases line up with TRBD1. Germline CDR1 SGHRS, CDR2 YFSETQ. Trimming removed 1 base from V and 3 bases from J; junction bases left unmatched: 7. CDR3 size: 15 residues.

CDR3 protein: CASSLGTRDQYF. The CDR3 coding sequence is TGTGCCAGCAGTTTAGGGACTAGGGACCAGTACTTC. The rearrangement uses TRBV12-3 or TRBV12-4 and TRBJ2-5, with 7 bases that match TRBD2. V dropped 1 base and J dropped 10; count of bases not matched to a gene: 3. The CDR3 totals 12 residues.

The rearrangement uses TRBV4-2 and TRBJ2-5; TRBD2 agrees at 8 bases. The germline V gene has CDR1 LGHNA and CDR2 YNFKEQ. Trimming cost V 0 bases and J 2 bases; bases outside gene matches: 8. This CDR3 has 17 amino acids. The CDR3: CASSQEYGGGTQETQYF. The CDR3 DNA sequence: TGTGCCAGCAGCCAAGAGTATGGCGGGGGGACGCAAGAGACCCAGTACTTC.

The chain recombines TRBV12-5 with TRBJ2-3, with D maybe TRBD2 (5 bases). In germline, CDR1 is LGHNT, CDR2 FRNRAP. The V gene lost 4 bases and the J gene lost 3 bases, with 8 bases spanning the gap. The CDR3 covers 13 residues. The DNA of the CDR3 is TGTGCTAGTGGTTCGGAGGTAACAGATACGCAGTATTTT. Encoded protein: CASGSEVTDTQYF.

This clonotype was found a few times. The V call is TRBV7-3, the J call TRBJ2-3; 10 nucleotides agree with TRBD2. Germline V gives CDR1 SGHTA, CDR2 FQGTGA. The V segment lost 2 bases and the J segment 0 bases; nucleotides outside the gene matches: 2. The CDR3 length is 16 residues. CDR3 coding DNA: TGTGCCAGCAGCTTAGGACTAGCGGATAGCACAGATACGCAGTATTTT. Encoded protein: CASSLGLADSTDTQYF.

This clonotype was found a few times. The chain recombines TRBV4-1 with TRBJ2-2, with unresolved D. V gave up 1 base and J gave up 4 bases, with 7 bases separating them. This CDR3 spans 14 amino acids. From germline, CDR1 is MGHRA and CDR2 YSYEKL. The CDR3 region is CASSQGVFTGELFF. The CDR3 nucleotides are TGCGCCAGCAGCCAAGGGGTCTTCACCGGGGAGCTGTTTTTT.

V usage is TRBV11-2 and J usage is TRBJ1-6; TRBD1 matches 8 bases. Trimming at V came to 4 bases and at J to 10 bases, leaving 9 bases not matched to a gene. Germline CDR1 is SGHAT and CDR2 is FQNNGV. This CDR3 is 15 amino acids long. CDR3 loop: CASSWGRQGFSPLHF. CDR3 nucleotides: TGTGCCAGCAGCTGGGGAAGACAGGGGTTCTCACCCCTCCACTTT.

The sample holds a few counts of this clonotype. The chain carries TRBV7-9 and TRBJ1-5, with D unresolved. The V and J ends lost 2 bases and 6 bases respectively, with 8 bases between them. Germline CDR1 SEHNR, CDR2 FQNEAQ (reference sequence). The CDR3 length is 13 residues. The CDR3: CASSLIGRQPQHF. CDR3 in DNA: TGTGCCAGCAGCTTAATAGGCCGTCAGCCCCAGCATTTT.